These 13 T cell receptor beta chains came from one sample sequenced in a study of cytomegalovirus exposure and HLA in healthy donors. PCR used 60 Vbeta primers and 13 Jbeta primers. Sequencing was performed with immunoSEQ multiplex PCR; in TCRdb, only in-frame clones are kept and a portion is missing. The table records 35,000 to 40,000 clones, roughly 90% of them present only once. The specimen was PBMCs. The receptors come from a young woman in good health and CMV-seronegative.

The V and J genes are TRBV19 and TRBJ2-2, with D possibly matching TRBD1 (6 bases). V was trimmed by 1 base and J by 3 bases, leaving 18 bases between them. This CDR3 is 18 amino acids long. Germline assignment: CDR1 LNHDA and CDR2 SQIVND (reference sequence). CDR3 DNA sequence: TGTGCCAGTAGTATAGGGGTCGGGCAGGGGTTACACACCGGGGAGCTGTTTTTT. It codes for CASSIGVGQGLHTGELFF.

V and J are TRBV14 and TRBJ1-2; D is unclear. The germline V gene encodes CDR1 SGHDN and CDR2 FVKESK. The length of the CDR3 is 12 residues. With 3 bases removed from V and 5 bases from J, the gap between germline ends came to 7 bases. The CDR3 here is CASSQTQYGYTF. The CDR3 region has the DNA TGTGCCAGCAGCCAGACACAGTATGGCTACACCTTC.

The chain has TRBV28 and TRBJ2-6; TRBD2 might be the D (6 bases). The CDR3 spans 17 residues. The V end lost 3 bases, the J end lost 1 base, and 13 bases lay between the germline ends. From germline, CDR1 is MDHEN and CDR2 SYDVKM. Here the CDR3 reads CASSFSGGLSGANVLTF. The CDR3, as DNA: TGTGCCAGCAGTTTCTCCGGGGGTCTATCTGGGGCCAACGTCCTGACTTTC. Drawing the rest from reference TRBV28 and TRBJ2-6, the complete variable domain is DVKVTQSSRYLVKRTGEKVFLECVQDMDHENMFWYRQDPGLGLRLIYFSYDVKMKEKGDIPEGYSVSREKKERFSLILESASTNQTSMYLCASSFSGGLSGANVLTFGAGSRLTVL.

V usage is TRBV7-3 and J usage is TRBJ2-3, with TRBD2 identical over 10 bases. The length of the CDR3 is 16 residues. With V trimmed by 3 bases and J by 3 bases, 6 bases remained unmatched. Per germline, CDR1 SGHTA and CDR2 FQGTGA. Here the CDR3 reads CASSFEAGGPTDTQYF. The DNA for the CDR3 is TGTGCCAGCAGCTTCGAAGCGGGAGGGCCTACAGATACGCAGTATTTT.

The chain links TRBV2 to TRBJ2-5; the match to TRBD1 covers 10 bases. CDR1 and CDR2 from the germline V gene are SNHLY and FYNNEI. The CDR3 is 15 amino acids. J lost 5 bases, V lost 2 bases, and 5 bases had no gene match. CDR3 in amino acids: CASSERTGGKETQYF. The CDR3, as DNA: TGTGCCAGCAGTGAAAGGACAGGGGGAAAGGAGACCCAGTACTTC.

Only one count was recorded for this clone. This chain links TRBV4-2 with TRBJ2-3; 14 bases are a match to TRBD2. Losses at the gene ends were 5 bases for V and 2 bases for J; bases not matched to a gene: 3. Per germline, CDR1 LGHNA and CDR2 YNFKEQ. The length of the CDR3 is 16 residues. The CDR3 sequence: CASSETSGRATDTQYF. For the CDR3, the DNA is TGTGCCAGCAGCGAGACTAGCGGGAGGGCCACAGATACGCAGTATTTT.

The chain links TRBV30 to TRBJ1-5; TRBD1 matches at 7 bases. The V gene's germline CDR1 is GTSNPN and CDR2 SVGIG (reference sequence). This CDR3 has 13 amino acids. V dropped 6 bases and J dropped 4; count of bases not matched to a gene: 6. The DNA of the CDR3 is TGTGCCTGTGGGGGCAGGGGGAATCAGCCCCAGCATTTT. This codes for CACGGRGNQPQHF.

The V gene is TRBV6-5, the J gene TRBJ2-1; 9 nucleotides agree with TRBD2. Germline V CDR1 and CDR2: MNHEY, SVGAGI. V shed 4 bases, J shed 7 bases, and the junction held 5 bases outside the gene matches. The CDR3 sequence is 14 residues long. CDR3 in amino acids: CASSLAGAVNEQFF. The CDR3 DNA reads TGTGCCAGCAGTTTAGCGGGAGCGGTAAATGAGCAGTTCTTC.

The V call is TRBV5-1, the J call TRBJ1-3; D is perhaps TRBD1 (5 bases). Germline assignment: CDR1 SGHRS and CDR2 YFSETQ. Trimming shortened V by 3 bases and J by 0 bases, and 13 bases separated the two germline ends. The CDR3 is 16 amino acids. CDR3 residues: CASSWSGTDSGNTIYF. The CDR3 bases are TGCGCCAGCAGCTGGAGCGGGACGGACTCTGGAAACACCATATATTTT.

V is TRBV19 and J is TRBJ1-4, with a possible D match to TRBD1 (5 bases). The CDR3 sequence is 13 residues long. Per germline, CDR1 LNHDA and CDR2 SQIVND (reference sequence). Trimming removed 6 bases from V and 11 bases from J, with 16 bases in between. The CDR3 coding sequence is TGTGCCAGTAGCGCCAGGGTCCGGGAGAAACTGTTTTTT. Protein: CASSARVREKLFF.

DNA of the CDR3: TGTGCCAGCAGTGAACAGGGAAGAGGCCAGCCCCAGCATTTT. The encoded protein is CASSEQGRGQPQHF. This chain uses TRBV2 with TRBJ1-5; possible D gene TRBD1, 5 bases. The V gene's germline CDR1 is SNHLY and CDR2 FYNNEI. Trimming removed 2 bases at V and 7 bases at J, with 12 bases between. The CDR3 is 14 amino acids.

This chain connects TRBV28 to TRBJ2-7, with 7 bases aligning to TRBD1. The CDR3 is made up of 13 amino acids. Germline CDR1 and CDR2: MDHEN and SYDVKM. The V and J ends lost 7 bases and 3 bases, in that order; junction bases with no gene match: 6. The CDR3 coding sequence is TGTGCCAGCACCAAGGGGGCTAGCTACGAGCAGTACTTC. Translation gives CASTKGASYEQYF.

The table lists this clone with a count of one. The chain carries TRBV11-2 and TRBJ2-5; 7 nucleotides align to TRBD2. This CDR3 is 15 amino acids long. Looked up from germline, CDR1 is SGHAT and CDR2 is FQNNGV. The ends lost 2 bases at V and 5 bases at J; junction bases unmatched: 8. The CDR3 nucleotides read TGTGCCAGCAGCTTACTCCTAGCGGAGGGGGAGACCCAGTACTTC. The encoded protein is CASSLLLAEGETQYF.